This T cell receptor (beta chain) was found in a study of cytomegalovirus exposure and HLA in healthy donors. As for the study in general: In terms of ancestry, the Caucasian-associated cluster contained 75% to 85% of the roughly 400 genotyped donors.

Use of 60 Vbeta and 13 Jbeta primers characterized the PCR. TCRdb's table, derived via immunoSEQ multiplex PCR, lists solely in-frame clones and lacks some. The sample consists of approximately 200,000 clones, about 80% of them appearing once. The CDR3 sequence is 15 residues long. CDR1 and CDR2 (germline): KGHSH, LQKENI. V dropped 4 bases and J dropped 1; count of bases not matched to a gene: 6. The chain joins TRBV18 to TRBJ2-7, with TRBD2 matching 8 bases. The TCR sequence derives from a girl aged 10-17 years in good health and CMV-seronegative. Sequencing was performed on PBMCs. Here the CDR3 DNA reads TGTGCCAGCTCACGAGCGGGAGCTCAATCCTACGAGCAGTACTTC. As protein: CASSRAGAQSYEQYF.